The clone carrying this TCR beta chain was seen repeatedly, ten times or more. The target antigen is unknown. This entry comes from a study of T-cell memory formation after mild COVID-19. Regarding the study as a whole: Clones that contracted from day 15 to 85 had balanced CD4/CD8; later expanders were CD4+ biased. A subset of responding clones appeared in pre-infection memory, suggesting cross-reactive memory joined. The authors did not confirm SARS-CoV-2 specificity of second-wave clones peaking day 37.

Deletions cut 4 bases from V and 0 bases from J, with 9 bases between. Germline V lookup: CDR1 SGHTA, CDR2 FQGNSA. This CDR3 comprises 14 residues. From 5'RACE with constant-segment primers came TCR alpha and TCR beta cDNA libraries that carried sample barcodes and UMIs. TCRdb re-called the 5' RACE reads with MiXCR, one entry per CDR3 protein. The sample lists 120,000 to 150,000 distinct CDR3 sequences, roughly 6.3% occurring once. The chain is built from TRBV7-2 and TRBJ1-2; unclear D gene. The receptor comes from an adult woman who had mild COVID-19 (a few samples of this study predate the infection). Cell type and time point are not known. Sequenced: PBMCs or a T cell subset sorted from them (not recorded which). CDR3 amino acids: CASSYPVPNYGYTF. The CDR3 DNA reads as TGTGCCAGCAGCTACCCGGTCCCTAACTATGGCTACACCTTC.